Reported below is one T cell receptor (beta chain). Profiled with immunoSEQ multiplex PCR; TCRdb holds only in-frame clones, not every one. The repertoire consists of tens of thousands of clones, with approximately 92% occurring once and the leading ten covering under 55%. This entry comes from a study of blood T cell repertoires in COVID-19. Germline loops: CDR1 MDHEN, CDR2 SYDVKM. V was pared by 7 bases and J by 0 bases, with 10 bases between. The CDR3 has 14 residues. This clonotype was sampled from a human donor with acute or convalescent COVID-19. The donor label of this sample is uncertain. The material sequenced was peripheral blood. The rearrangement joins TRBV28 to TRBJ1-3; D not resolved. The DNA for the CDR3 is TGTGCCAGCACCGCGGGTAGCTCTGGAAACACCATATATTTT. This gives the protein CASTAGSSGNTIYF.